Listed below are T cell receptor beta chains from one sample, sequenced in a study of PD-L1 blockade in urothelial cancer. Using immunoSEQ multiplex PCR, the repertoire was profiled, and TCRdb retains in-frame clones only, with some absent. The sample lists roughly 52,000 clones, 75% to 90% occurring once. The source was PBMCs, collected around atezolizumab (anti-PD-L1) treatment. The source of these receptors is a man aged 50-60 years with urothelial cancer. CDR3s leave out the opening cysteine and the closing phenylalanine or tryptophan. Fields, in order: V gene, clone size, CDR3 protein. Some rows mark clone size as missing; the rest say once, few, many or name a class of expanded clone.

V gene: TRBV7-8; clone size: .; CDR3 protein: ASSLAALNYEQY
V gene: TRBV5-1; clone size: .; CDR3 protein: ASSTTGTKETQY
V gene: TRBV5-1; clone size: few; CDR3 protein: ASSPTGTGPGGELF
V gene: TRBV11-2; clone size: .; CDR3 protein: ASSLRAGTGVYEQY
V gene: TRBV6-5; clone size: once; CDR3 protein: ASTALGVHNSPLH
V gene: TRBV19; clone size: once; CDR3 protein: ASTPPGLRGGYT
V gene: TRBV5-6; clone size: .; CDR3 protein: ASNDGQGPPEDQPQH
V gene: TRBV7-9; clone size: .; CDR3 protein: ASSLFGTSGYNEQF
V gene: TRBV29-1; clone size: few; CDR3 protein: SVGTGGFLTEAF
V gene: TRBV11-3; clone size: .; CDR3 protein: ASSLGATSGGQETQY
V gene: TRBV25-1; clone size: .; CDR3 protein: ASTLEAGGRTGELF
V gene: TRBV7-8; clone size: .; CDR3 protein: ASSLVGGGASWKETQY
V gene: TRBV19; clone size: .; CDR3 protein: ASSTYRGREEAF
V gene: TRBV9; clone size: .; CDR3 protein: ASSPGQLSADTQY
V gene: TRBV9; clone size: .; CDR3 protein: ASSVEGALHTDTQY
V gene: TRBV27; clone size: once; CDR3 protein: ASRSGDLPYEQY
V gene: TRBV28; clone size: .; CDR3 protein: ASSLTLADYEQY
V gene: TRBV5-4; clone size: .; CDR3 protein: ASSFPGLAVTDTQY
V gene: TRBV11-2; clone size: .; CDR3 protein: ASSLAGVETQY
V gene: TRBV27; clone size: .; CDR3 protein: ASSLQAHRETQY
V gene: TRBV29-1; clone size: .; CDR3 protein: SVTGHSGNTIY
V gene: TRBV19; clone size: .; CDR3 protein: ATKGGGRRRQF
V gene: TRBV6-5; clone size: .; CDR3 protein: ASSYGTTGGREKLF
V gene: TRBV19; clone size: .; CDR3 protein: ASSITGTGANVLT
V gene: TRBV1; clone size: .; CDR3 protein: TSSPRTSGGSSYNEQF
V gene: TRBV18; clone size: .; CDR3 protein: ASSPESRGTGYT
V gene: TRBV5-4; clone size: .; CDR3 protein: ASSLGQGGTLTYEQY
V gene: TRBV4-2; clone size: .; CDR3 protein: ASSPSGGSNQPQH
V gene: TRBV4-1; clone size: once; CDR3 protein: ASSQVQSIQY
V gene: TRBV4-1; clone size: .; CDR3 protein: ASSQAGTRYNSPLH
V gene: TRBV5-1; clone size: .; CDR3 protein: ASTAGGMNTEAF
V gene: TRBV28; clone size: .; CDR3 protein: ASRRTGGGTEQY
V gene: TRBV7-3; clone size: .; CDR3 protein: ASSLFQGLAGELF
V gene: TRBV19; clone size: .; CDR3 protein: ASSVVSSYEQY
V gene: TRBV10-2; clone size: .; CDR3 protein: ASSEGAGRTGELF
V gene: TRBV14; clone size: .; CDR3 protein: ASSLQREGLGELF
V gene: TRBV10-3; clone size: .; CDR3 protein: ATLRTSEANEQF
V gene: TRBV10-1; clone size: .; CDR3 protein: ASSESSSGGALV
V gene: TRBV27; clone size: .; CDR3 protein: ASSLDRSSNQPQH
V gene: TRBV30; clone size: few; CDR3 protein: ASPRTSVNAGNEQF
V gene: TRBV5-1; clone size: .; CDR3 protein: ASSATSGGLNEQF
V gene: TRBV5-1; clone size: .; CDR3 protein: ASSLAGGSYNSPLH
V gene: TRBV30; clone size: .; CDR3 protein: AWIRGEAF
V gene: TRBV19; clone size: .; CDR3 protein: ASGATGGSYNEQF
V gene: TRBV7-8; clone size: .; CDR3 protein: ASSFVGNEYEQY
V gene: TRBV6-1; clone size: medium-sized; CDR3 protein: ASSDGGGYEQY
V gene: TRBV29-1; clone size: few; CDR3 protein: SVRTGQGSTEQY
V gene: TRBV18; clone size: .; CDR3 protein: ASSPISGSLTGELF
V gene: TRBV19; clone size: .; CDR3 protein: ASSLPTGFSTDTQY
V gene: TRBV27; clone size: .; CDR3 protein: ASRTGTSANEQY
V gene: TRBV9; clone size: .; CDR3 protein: ASSAGQGARNTIY
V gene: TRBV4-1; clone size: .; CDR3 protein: ASSQENMGEVKETQY
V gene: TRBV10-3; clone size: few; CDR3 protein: AISELRDRGSNYGYT
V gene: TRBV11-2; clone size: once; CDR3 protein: ASTGTGAHYGYT
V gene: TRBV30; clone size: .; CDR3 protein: AWSAGGNQPQH
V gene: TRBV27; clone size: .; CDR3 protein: ASTRFVPGRNYGYT
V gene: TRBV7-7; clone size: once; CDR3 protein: ASSLLPGFADTQY
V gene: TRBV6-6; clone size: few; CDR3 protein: ASSYGQVGQPQH
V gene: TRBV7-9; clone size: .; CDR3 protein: ASSQTSGVSSYNEQF
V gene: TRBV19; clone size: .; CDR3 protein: ASSISSFNEQF